A single sample gave rise to the 24 T cell receptor beta chains below, sequenced in a study of blood T cell repertoires in COVID-19. The assay was immunoSEQ multiplex PCR, and TCRdb's table has in-frame clones only and misses some. This sample has some 530,000 clones, with more than 85% found just once. The sequencing sample was made of PBMCs or T cells enriched from blood (not recorded which). The receptors originated from a woman aged 60 to 75 who had recovered from COVID-19.

V gene TRBV7-6 combines with J gene TRBJ2-3; 9 bases agree with TRBD1. CDR1 is SGHVS, CDR2 FNYEAQ, per germline. This CDR3 region has 17 residues. Trimming at V came to 1 base and at J to 6 bases, leaving 11 bases not matched to a gene. The CDR3 sequence is CASSLGTGTGLLDTQYF. The CDR3 DNA follows: TGTGCCAGCAGCTTAGGAACCGGGACAGGGCTCTTGGATACGCAGTATTTT.

The chain recombines TRBV2 with TRBJ2-2; perhaps TRBD1 as D (5 bases). The ends were cut back, 2 bases at V and 4 bases at J, with 8 bases in the middle. Germline V gene data show CDR1 as SNHLY and CDR2 as FYNNEI. The CDR3 is 14 amino acids. The CDR3 loop reads CASSEKDTTGELFF. The DNA for the CDR3 is TGTGCCAGCAGTGAAAAGGACACCACCGGGGAGCTGTTTTTT.

This sequence joins TRBV4-1 and TRBJ2-3; D possibly corresponds to TRBD2 (6 bases). The CDR3 has 18 amino acids. Per germline, CDR1 MGHRA and CDR2 YSYEKL. With 0 bases removed from V and 0 bases from J, the gap between germline ends came to 16 bases. The CDR3 DNA is TGCGCCAGCAGCCAAGATCGGGCTAGCGTTGGAAGCACAGATACGCAGTATTTT. It specifies CASSQDRASVGSTDTQYF.

The chain joins TRBV19 to TRBJ2-3; D is possibly TRBD1 (5 bases). V dropped 7 bases and J dropped 2 bases, with 13 bases sitting between them. CDR3 length: 14 amino acids. The germline gives CDR1 LNHDA, CDR2 SQIVND (reference sequence). This CDR3 is CASKLQGITDTQYF. CDR3 DNA sequence: TGTGCCAGTAAATTGCAGGGAATCACAGATACGCAGTATTTT.

This clone showed up just a few times. V and J are TRBV24-1 and TRBJ2-5, with 7 nucleotides matching TRBD1. The ends lost 5 bases at V and 4 bases at J; junction bases unmatched: 9. Looked up from germline, CDR1 is KGHDR and CDR2 is SFDVKD. CDR3 length: 15 residues. Here the CDR3 DNA reads TGTGCCACCAGTGCCTTGGGACAGTCGGGAGAGACCCAGTACTTC. Translated: CATSALGQSGETQYF.

The CDR3 bases are TGTGCCAGCAGCCATGCAGGGGATAATTCACCCCTCCACTTT. It yields the protein CASSHAGDNSPLHF. V gene TRBV3-1 (or the pseudogene TRBV3-2) combines with J gene TRBJ1-6, with D possibly being TRBD1 (6 bases). CDR1 is LGHDT and CDR2 is YNNKEL in the germline V gene (reference sequence). Trimming took off 3 bases at V and 5 bases at J, with 8 bases between the two ends. This CDR3 comprises 14 residues.

V and J are TRBV9 and TRBJ2-5; D call uncertain. V was cut by 0 bases and J by 1 base, with 4 bases left in between. There are 13 residues in the CDR3. The germline gives CDR1 SGDLS, CDR2 YYNGEE. The CDR3 DNA follows: TGTGCCAGCAGCGTAGCCTCCCAAGAGACCCAGTACTTC. Amino acids: CASSVASQETQYF.

This chain connects TRBV4-1 to TRBJ1-1; no firm D call. The CDR3 spans 17 residues. Germline CDR1 and CDR2: MGHRA and YSYEKL. With 1 base removed from V and 4 bases from J, the gap between germline ends came to 19 bases. CDR3 region: CASSQVSGPLRGTEAFF. The CDR3 coding sequence is TGCGCCAGCAGCCAAGTCTCCGGCCCACTGAGAGGCACTGAAGCTTTCTTT.

This chain uses TRBV14 with TRBJ2-2, with 7 nucleotides matching TRBD1. This CDR3 has 17 amino acids. Looked up from germline, CDR1 is SGHDN and CDR2 is FVKESK. Trimming at V came to 5 bases and at J to 4 bases, leaving 13 bases not matched to a gene. CDR3 region: CASSSNYGQAATGELFF. CDR3 coding DNA: TGTGCCAGCAGCTCCAATTACGGACAGGCGGCCACCGGGGAGCTGTTTTTT. Full variable domain (missing parts from reference TRBV14 and TRBJ2-2): EAGVTQFPSHSVIEKGQTVTLRCDPISGHDNLYWYRRVMGKEIKFLLHFVKESKQDESGMPNNRFLAERTGGTYSTLKVQPAELEDSGVYFCASSSNYGQAATGELFFGEGSRLTVL.

On this clone itself: At the DNA level, this CDR3 is encoded by other sequences in the same sample as well. The J gene is TRBJ2-3, the V gene TRBV18; D is unclear. This CDR3 contains 14 residues. Germline V lookup: CDR1 KGHSH, CDR2 LQKENI. V lost 3 bases, J lost 5 bases, and 12 bases lay in between. This CDR3 reads CASSPGRGGDTQYF. DNA of the CDR3: TGTGCCAGCTCACCTGGCCGAGGCGGAGATACGCAGTATTTT.

The chain combines TRBV18 with TRBJ1-3; TRBD1 aligns across 8 bases. CDR3 size: 15 residues. CDR1 is KGHSH and CDR2 is LQKENI in the germline V gene. Trimming cost V 5 bases and J 0 bases; bases outside gene matches: 3. This CDR3 reads CASSEGQASGNTIYF. The DNA for the CDR3 is TGTGCCAGCTCAGAGGGACAGGCCTCTGGAAACACCATATATTTT.

The V and J genes are TRBV12-3 or TRBV12-4 and TRBJ1-4, with TRBD1 as a possible D gene (5 bases). This CDR3 is built from 13 residues. V dropped 8 bases and J dropped 8 bases, with 15 bases sitting between them. Here the CDR3 reads CASLVRGEEKLFF. The CDR3 region has the DNA TGTGCCAGCTTAGTTCGGGGGGAGGAAAAACTGTTTTTT.

The chain links TRBV3-1 (or the pseudogene TRBV3-2) to TRBJ1-4, with 11 bases that match TRBD1. There are 13 residues in the CDR3. V trimming: 9 bases; J trimming: 8 bases; junction bases outside the gene matches: 5. The germline gives CDR1 LGHDT, CDR2 YNNKEL (reference sequence). The CDR3 DNA is TGTGCCAGTCGGGACAGGGGGTACGAAAAACTGTTTTTT. This codes for CASRDRGYEKLFF.

The rearrangement joins TRBV6-1 to TRBJ1-5; a weak D match, TRBD1 (6 bases). The length of the CDR3 is 18 residues. Germline V gene sequence: CDR1 MNHNS, CDR2 SASEGT. The ends were cut back, 1 base at V and 3 bases at J, with 19 bases in the middle. This CDR3 reads CASSEGKDRPQFNQPQHF. CDR3 bases: TGTGCCAGCAGTGAAGGGAAGGACAGACCCCAATTCAATCAGCCCCAGCATTTT.

The chain recombines TRBV6-6 with TRBJ1-6; possibly TRBD1 for D (6 bases). The CDR3 sequence is 16 residues long. Deletions cut 0 bases from V and 8 bases from J, with 14 bases between. Per germline, CDR1 MNHNY and CDR2 SVGAGI (reference sequence). The DNA of the CDR3 is TGTGCCAGCAGTTACTCGGTTAAATCAGGGGATTCACCCCTCCACTTT. This codes for CASSYSVKSGDSPLHF.

The gene calls are TRBV11-2 and TRBJ1-3; tentatively, D is TRBD1 (6 bases). V was shortened by 4 bases and J by 1 base, with 11 bases between the two germline ends. Germline CDR1 reads SGHAT; CDR2 reads FQNNGV. CDR3 length: 15 amino acids. The CDR3 protein is CASSWTDYSGNTIYF. CDR3 nucleotides: TGTGCCAGCAGCTGGACAGACTATTCTGGAAACACCATATATTTT.

This clone has just a few counts. CDR3 in DNA: TGTGCCAGCAGGGCCGGGACAGGGCTAAATCAGCCCCAGCATTTT. Its translation is CASRAGTGLNQPQHF. This chain uses TRBV2 with TRBJ1-5; 9 bases map to TRBD1. This CDR3 has 15 amino acids. After removal of 6 bases from V and 4 bases from J, the junction contained 7 bases not matched to a gene. From germline, CDR1 is SNHLY and CDR2 FYNNEI.

The chain combines TRBV10-1 with TRBJ2-7, with D possibly being TRBD1 (5 bases). The CDR3 runs 15 residues. Germline V gives CDR1 WNHNN, CDR2 SYGVQD (reference sequence). V was pared by 0 bases and J by 0 bases, with 9 bases between. The CDR3 region has the DNA TGCGCCAGCAGTGAGTCGTACAGGAGCTCCTACGAGCAGTACGTC. Translated, it gives CASSESYRSSYEQYV.

The chain uses TRBV9 and TRBJ1-1; tentative D call: TRBD1 (5 bases). The V gene's germline CDR1 is SGDLS and CDR2 YYNGEE. V dropped 4 bases and J dropped 5 bases, with 15 bases sitting between them. This CDR3 is 14 amino acids long. The CDR3 loop reads CASSSQGKGTEAFF. CDR3 DNA sequence: TGTGCCAGCAGCTCTCAGGGAAAGGGGACTGAAGCTTTCTTT.

The chain links TRBV7-9 to TRBJ1-1; D is unclear. With 4 bases removed from V and 1 base from J, the gap between germline ends came to 10 bases. This CDR3 is 14 amino acids long. Germline V gene data show CDR1 as SEHNR and CDR2 as FQNEAQ (reference sequence). For the CDR3, the DNA is TGTGCCAGCAGCTCCCCCCCGCGGAACACTGAAGCTTTCTTT. This codes for CASSSPPRNTEAFF.

The chain has TRBV10-1 and TRBJ1-1; 7 positions match TRBD1. Germline CDR1 is WNHNN and CDR2 is SYGVQD (reference sequence). This CDR3 has 13 residues. V lost 4 bases and J lost 5; bases outside the gene matches: 4. CDR3 region: CASSGAGGTEAFF. The DNA for the CDR3 is TGCGCCAGCAGTGGAGCAGGGGGGACTGAAGCTTTCTTT.

This clone has a single count. The V call is TRBV6-5, the J call TRBJ1-2, with a weak D call TRBD1 (5 bases). V was clipped by 6 bases and J by 8 bases, with 13 bases between them. The CDR3 consists of 12 residues. The V gene's germline CDR1 is MNHEY and CDR2 SVGAGI. The CDR3 DNA sequence: TGTGCCAGCAGGGGACTTGCCCCCGGCTACACCTTC. Residues: CASRGLAPGYTF.

Of note for this clone: The sample carries other DNA sequences with the same CDR3. The rearrangement links TRBV18 to TRBJ1-6; possibly TRBD1 for D (6 bases). The CDR3 runs to 14 residues. V was shortened by 6 bases and J by 4 bases, with 10 bases between the two germline ends. Looked up from germline, CDR1 is KGHSH and CDR2 is LQKENI. The CDR3 coding sequence is TGTGCCAGCTCGCCCGGACAGTATAATTCACCCCTCCACTTT. The encoded protein is CASSPGQYNSPLHF.

A remark on this clone: The sample holds other DNA sequences that translate to the same CDR3. The chain recombines TRBV5-1 with TRBJ1-3, with a possible D match to TRBD1 (6 bases). From germline, CDR1 is SGHRS and CDR2 YFSETQ. The length of the CDR3 is 14 residues. Trimming removed 4 bases from V and 0 bases from J, with 8 bases in between. The CDR3 loop reads CASSPQGSGNTIYF. Here the CDR3 DNA reads TGCGCCAGCAGCCCACAGGGCTCTGGAAACACCATATATTTT.